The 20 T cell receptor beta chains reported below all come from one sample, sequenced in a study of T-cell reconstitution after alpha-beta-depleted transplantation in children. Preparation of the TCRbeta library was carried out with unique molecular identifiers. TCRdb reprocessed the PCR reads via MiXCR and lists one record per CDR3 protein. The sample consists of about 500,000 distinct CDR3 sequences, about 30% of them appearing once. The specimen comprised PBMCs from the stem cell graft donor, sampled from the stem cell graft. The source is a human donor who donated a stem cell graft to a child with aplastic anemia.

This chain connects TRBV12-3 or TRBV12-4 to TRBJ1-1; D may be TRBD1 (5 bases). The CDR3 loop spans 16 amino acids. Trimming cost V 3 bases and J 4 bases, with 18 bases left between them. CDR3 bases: TGTGCCAGCAGTTTTGCCCCCGGGGGGGGGAGCACTGAAGCTTTCTTT. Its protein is CASSFAPGGGSTEAFF.

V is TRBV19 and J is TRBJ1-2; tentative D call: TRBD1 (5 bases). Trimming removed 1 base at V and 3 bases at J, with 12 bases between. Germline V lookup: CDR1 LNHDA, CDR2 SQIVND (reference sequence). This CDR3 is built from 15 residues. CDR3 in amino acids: CASSIVSMGDYGYTF. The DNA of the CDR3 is TGTGCCAGTAGTATAGTCTCCATGGGGGACTATGGCTACACCTTC.

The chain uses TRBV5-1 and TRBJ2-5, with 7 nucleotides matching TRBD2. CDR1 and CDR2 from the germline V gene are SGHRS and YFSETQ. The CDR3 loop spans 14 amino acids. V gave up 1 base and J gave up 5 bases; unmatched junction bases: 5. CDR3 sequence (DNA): TGCGCCAGCAGCTTGCGCTGGGGGGGGGAGACCCAGTACTTC. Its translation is CASSLRWGGETQYF.

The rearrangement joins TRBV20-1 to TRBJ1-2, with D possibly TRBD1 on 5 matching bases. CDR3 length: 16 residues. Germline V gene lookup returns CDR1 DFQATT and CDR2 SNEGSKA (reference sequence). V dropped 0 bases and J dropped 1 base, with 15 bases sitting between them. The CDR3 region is CSARDSGARFNYGYTF. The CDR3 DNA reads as TGCAGTGCTAGAGATTCCGGGGCTAGGTTTAACTATGGCTACACCTTC.

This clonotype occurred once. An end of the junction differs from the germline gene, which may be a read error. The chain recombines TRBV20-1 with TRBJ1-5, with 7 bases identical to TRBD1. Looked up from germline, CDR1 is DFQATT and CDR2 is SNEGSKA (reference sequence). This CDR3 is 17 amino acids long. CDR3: CCARDSRGSYSNQPQHF. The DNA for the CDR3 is TGCTGTGCTAGAGATTCCAGGGGGTCCTATAGCAATCAGCCCCAGCATTTT.

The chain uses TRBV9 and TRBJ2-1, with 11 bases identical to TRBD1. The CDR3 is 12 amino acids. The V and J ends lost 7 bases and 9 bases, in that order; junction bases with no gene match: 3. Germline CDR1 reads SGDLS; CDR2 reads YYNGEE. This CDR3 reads CASGQGAAEQFF. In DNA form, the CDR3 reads TGTGCCAGCGGACAGGGGGCGGCTGAGCAGTTCTTC.

CDR3 amino acids: CASSQGTGEKNIQYF. Here the CDR3 DNA reads TGCGCCAGCAGCCAAGGGACAGGGGAAAAAAACATTCAGTACTTC. The chain has TRBV4-3 and TRBJ2-4; TRBD1 agrees at 9 bases. CDR3 length: 15 amino acids. The germline gives CDR1 LGHNA, CDR2 YSLEER. The V segment lost 1 base and the J segment 4 bases; nucleotides outside the gene matches: 2.

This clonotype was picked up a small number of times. In DNA, the CDR3 is TGTGCCAGCAGTTTCGGACAGAGACAGCCCCAGCATTTT. Protein product: CASSFGQRQPQHF. The chain carries TRBV6-5 and TRBJ1-5, with D possibly being TRBD1 (6 bases). The CDR3 runs to 13 residues. Per the germline V gene, CDR1 is MNHEY and CDR2 is SVGAGI. The germline V and J ends were trimmed by 4 bases and 7 bases, with 11 bases remaining between them.

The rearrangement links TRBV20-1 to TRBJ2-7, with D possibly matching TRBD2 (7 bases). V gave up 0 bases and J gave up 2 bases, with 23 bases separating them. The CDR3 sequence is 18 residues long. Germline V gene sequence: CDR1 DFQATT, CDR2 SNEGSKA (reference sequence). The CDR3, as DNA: TGCAGTGCTAGAGATCACCCAGGGGCGGGAGTGAGTCCCTACGAGCAGTACTTC. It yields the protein CSARDHPGAGVSPYEQYF.

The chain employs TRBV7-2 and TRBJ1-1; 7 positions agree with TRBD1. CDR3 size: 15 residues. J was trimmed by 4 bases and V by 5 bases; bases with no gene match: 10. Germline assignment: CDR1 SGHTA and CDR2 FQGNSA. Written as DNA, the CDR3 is TGTGCCAGCAGCCTAGACGGCAGGGGGATCACTGAAGCTTTCTTT. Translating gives CASSLDGRGITEAFF.

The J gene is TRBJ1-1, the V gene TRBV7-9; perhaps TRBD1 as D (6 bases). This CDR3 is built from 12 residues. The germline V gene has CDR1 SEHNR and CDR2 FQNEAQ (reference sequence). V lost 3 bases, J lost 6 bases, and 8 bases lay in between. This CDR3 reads CASSFGGPEAFF. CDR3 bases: TGTGCCAGCAGCTTCGGGGGGCCTGAAGCTTTCTTT.

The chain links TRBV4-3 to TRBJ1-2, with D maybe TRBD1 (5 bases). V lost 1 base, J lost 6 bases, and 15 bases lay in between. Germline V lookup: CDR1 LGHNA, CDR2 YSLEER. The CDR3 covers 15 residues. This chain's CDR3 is CASSQGGRTLNGYTF. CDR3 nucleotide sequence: TGCGCCAGCAGCCAAGGGGGACGGACGCTGAATGGCTACACCTTC.

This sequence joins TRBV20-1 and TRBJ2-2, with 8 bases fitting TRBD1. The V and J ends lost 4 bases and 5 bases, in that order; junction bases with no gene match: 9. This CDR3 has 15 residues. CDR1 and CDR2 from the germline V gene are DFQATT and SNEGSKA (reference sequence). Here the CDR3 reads CSATSGTGRTGELFF. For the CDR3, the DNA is TGCAGTGCTACCTCAGGGACAGGACGTACCGGGGAGCTGTTTTTT.

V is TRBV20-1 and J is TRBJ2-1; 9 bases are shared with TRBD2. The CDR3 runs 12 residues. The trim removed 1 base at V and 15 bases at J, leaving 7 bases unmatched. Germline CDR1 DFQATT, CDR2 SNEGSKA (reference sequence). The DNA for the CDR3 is TGCAGTGCTAGAGCCTTAGCGGGAGCGACGTTCTTC. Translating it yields CSARALAGATFF.

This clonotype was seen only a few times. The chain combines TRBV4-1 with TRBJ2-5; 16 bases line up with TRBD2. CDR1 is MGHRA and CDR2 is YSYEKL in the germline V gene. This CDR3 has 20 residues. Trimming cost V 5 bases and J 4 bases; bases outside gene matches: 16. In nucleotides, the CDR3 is TGCGCCAGCAGCTCCCACTTTAAAGCCGGGACTAGCGGGAGGGGAGAGACCCAGTACTTC. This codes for CASSSHFKAGTSGRGETQYF.

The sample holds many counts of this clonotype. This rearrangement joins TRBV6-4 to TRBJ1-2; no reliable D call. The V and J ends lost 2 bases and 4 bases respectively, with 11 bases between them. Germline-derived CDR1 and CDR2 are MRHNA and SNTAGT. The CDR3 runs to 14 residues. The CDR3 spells CASSDERFGYGYTF. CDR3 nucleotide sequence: TGTGCCAGCAGTGACGAACGGTTTGGCTATGGCTACACCTTC.

The CDR3 DNA sequence: TGTGCCAGCAGCTTGGACAGCGCTACCTACGAGCAGTACTTC. Its protein is CASSLDSATYEQYF. The gene calls are TRBV5-6 and TRBJ2-7; D unclear. Germline assignment: CDR1 SGHDT and CDR2 YYEEEE. Trimming cost V 0 bases and J 2 bases, with 9 bases left between them. The CDR3 contains 14 residues.

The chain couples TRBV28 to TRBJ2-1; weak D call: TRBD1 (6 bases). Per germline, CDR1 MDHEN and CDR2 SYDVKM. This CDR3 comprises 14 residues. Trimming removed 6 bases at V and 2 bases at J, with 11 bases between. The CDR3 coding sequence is TGTGCCAGCAGGAAGACAGGTCCCTACAATGAGCAGTTCTTC. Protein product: CASRKTGPYNEQFF.

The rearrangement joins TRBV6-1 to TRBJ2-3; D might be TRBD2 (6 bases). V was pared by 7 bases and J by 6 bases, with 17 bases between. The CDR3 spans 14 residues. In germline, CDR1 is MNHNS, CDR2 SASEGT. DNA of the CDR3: TGTGCCAGCAAGGCAACGGGAGTGATTGATACGCAGTATTTT. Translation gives CASKATGVIDTQYF.

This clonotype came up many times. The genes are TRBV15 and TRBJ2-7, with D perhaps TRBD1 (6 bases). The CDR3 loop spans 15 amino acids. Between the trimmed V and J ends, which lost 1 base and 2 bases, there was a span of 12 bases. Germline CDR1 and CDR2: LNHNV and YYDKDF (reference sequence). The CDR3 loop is CATSRAMDSAYEQYF. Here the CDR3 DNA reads TGTGCCACCAGCAGAGCAATGGACAGTGCCTACGAGCAGTACTTC. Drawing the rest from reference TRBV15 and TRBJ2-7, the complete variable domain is DAMVIQNPRYQVTQFGKPVTLSCSQTLNHNVMYWYQQKSSQAPKLLFHYYDKDFNNEADTPDNFQSRRPNTSFCFLDIRSPGLGDTAMYLCATSRAMDSAYEQYFGPGTRLTVT.